This T cell receptor beta chain was obtained from a study of T cell responses to AZD1222 COVID-19 vaccine. The CDR3 sequence is 13 residues long. V gave up 3 bases and J gave up 1 base, with 7 bases separating them. Germline V gene sequence: CDR1 MNHEY, CDR2 SMNVEV (reference sequence). The repertoire was sequenced with immunoSEQ multiplex PCR; TCRdb's copy has only in-frame clones and lacks some. Among more than 250,000 clones listed, more than 80% were seen once. Points on this clone: Within the sample, other DNA sequences also encode this same CDR3.

The sample consisted of peripheral blood, taken on day 0 of AZD1222 vaccination. The genes are TRBV27 and TRBJ2-7; D unclear. The TCR sequence derives from an adult in good health. The CDR3 loop is CASSFRSSYEQYF. Here the CDR3 DNA reads TGTGCCAGCAGTTTTCGGAGTTCCTACGAGCAGTACTTC.